One and the same sample provided the 30 T cell receptor beta chains below, sequenced in a study of blood T cells in healthy people across ages. Through a sample-barcoded 5' primer and a J-beta primer mix, a second PCR was run for about 6 to 11 cycles. TCRdb redid the calling of the 5' RACE reads with MiXCR, one entry per CDR3 protein. The sample yields roughly 790,000 distinct CDR3 sequences, about 40% seen once. The sample consisted of blood. Receptors were obtained from a woman aged 55-75 years in good health.

This clonotype was recorded at least ten times. The chain has TRBV10-3 and TRBJ2-1, with 8 bases that match TRBD1. Germline-derived CDR1 and CDR2 are ENHRY and SYGVKD. The CDR3 contains 15 residues. Unmatched junction bases numbered 14, after V lost 4 bases and J lost 12 bases. CDR3 sequence: CAISAPGQDSTGQFF. The CDR3 DNA sequence: TGTGCCATCAGTGCGCCGGGACAGGATTCGACGGGGCAGTTCTTC.

V gene TRBV6-1 combines with J gene TRBJ2-3; TRBD1 matches 9 bases. CDR3 length: 16 residues. Trimming took 6 bases from V and 5 from J; bases not matched to a gene: 12. Germline V CDR1 and CDR2: MNHNS, SASEGT. CDR3 sequence: CASSRDREPAEDTQYF. The CDR3 nucleotides read TGTGCCAGCAGCAGGGACAGGGAACCCGCAGAAGATACGCAGTATTTT.

This clonotype appeared once. V and J are TRBV7-6 and TRBJ2-5; 9 bases agree with TRBD1. J was trimmed by 5 bases and V by 1 base; bases with no gene match: 5. This CDR3 is built from 15 residues. Germline CDR1 and CDR2: SGHVS and FNYEAQ. The CDR3 region has the DNA TGTGCCAGCAGCTTAGTGACAGGGGGTTGGGAGACCCAGTACTTC. Its translation is CASSLVTGGWETQYF. Full variable domain (missing parts from reference TRBV7-6 and TRBJ2-5): GAGVSQSPRYKVTKRGQDVALRCDPISGHVSLYWYRQALGQGPEFLTYFNYEAQQDKSGLPNDRFSAERPEGSISTLTIQRTEQRDSAMYRCASSLVTGGWETQYFGPGTRLLVL.

This clonotype appeared a few times. The chain carries TRBV7-2 and TRBJ2-5; TRBD1 might be the D (5 bases). V was trimmed by 5 bases and J by 0 bases, leaving 10 bases between them. The CDR3 totals 14 residues. Germline V gives CDR1 SGHTA, CDR2 FQGNSA. The CDR3 spells CASSPAGNQETQYF. CDR3 sequence (DNA): TGTGCCAGCAGCCCCGCAGGGAACCAAGAGACCCAGTACTTC.

The chain recombines TRBV29-1 with TRBJ1-1; the match to TRBD1 covers 7 bases. Germline trimming cut 7 bases from V and 4 bases from J; bases unmatched to any gene: 6. Looked up from germline, CDR1 is SQVTM and CDR2 is ANQGSEA. The CDR3 has 12 residues. This CDR3 is CSGTTGATEAFF. The CDR3 DNA sequence: TGCAGCGGCACTACAGGGGCCACTGAAGCTTTCTTT.

This clonotype was detected ten times or more. The chain recombines TRBV5-6 with TRBJ2-5; D not resolved. Germline values: CDR1 SGHDT, CDR2 YYEEEE. The V end was cut by 0 bases, the J end by 2 bases, with 8 bases between. CDR3 size: 14 residues. The CDR3 loop reads CASSLGLSQETQYF. For the CDR3, the DNA is TGTGCCAGCAGCTTGGGCCTCTCGCAAGAGACCCAGTACTTC.

This clonotype has at least ten counts. The chain carries TRBV4-3 and TRBJ2-7, with 7 bases aligning to TRBD1. The CDR3 loop spans 14 amino acids. The germline V gene encodes CDR1 LGHNA and CDR2 YSLEER. The junction had 7 bases not matched to a gene; V was cut back by 2 bases and J by 6 bases. The CDR3 nucleotides read TGCGCCAGCAGCCAAATCGGGACAGAGGGCGAGCAGTACTTC. Residues: CASSQIGTEGEQYF.

The chain recombines TRBV28 with TRBJ1-5; D might be TRBD1 (6 bases). CDR1 is MDHEN, CDR2 SYDVKM, per germline. V lost 8 bases and J 5 bases, leaving 13 bases between the germline ends. This CDR3 is built from 13 residues. In DNA form, the CDR3 reads TGTGCCAGCGTGGGGGACAACCATCAGCCCCAGCATTTT. Protein product: CASVGDNHQPQHF.

This clonotype was observed a handful of times. The chain recombines TRBV7-9 with TRBJ1-1; tentatively, D is TRBD1 (5 bases). V lost 5 bases, J lost 5 bases, and 15 bases lay in between. The length of the CDR3 is 14 residues. Germline-derived CDR1 and CDR2 are SEHNR and FQNEAQ (reference sequence). The chain's CDR3 is CASSTELWGTEAFF. The CDR3 DNA reads TGTGCCAGCAGCACCGAATTGTGGGGGACTGAAGCTTTCTTT.

The chain employs TRBV25-1 and TRBJ1-2; D gene uncertain. V was pared by 7 bases and J by 8 bases, with 20 bases between. The CDR3 is made up of 14 amino acids. Germline values: CDR1 MGHDK, CDR2 SYGVNS. The CDR3 DNA follows: TGTGCCAGCACCGGCCCTAGTTGGGCGGGGGGCTACACCTTC. Amino acid sequence: CASTGPSWAGGYTF.

Of note for this clonotype: With a much larger clone just one base away, this may be a read error. The chain carries TRBV7-2 and TRBJ2-1; D may match TRBD1 or TRBD2 (6 bases each). V lost 1 base, J lost 7 bases, and 14 bases lay in between. The CDR3 is made up of 15 amino acids. Germline values: CDR1 SGHTA, CDR2 FQGNSA. The CDR3: CASSLVGGGGNEQFF. The CDR3 coding sequence is TGTGCCAGCAGCTTAGTAGGGGGAGGAGGAAATGAGCAGTTCTTC.

This clonotype was recorded a few times. This chain connects TRBV29-1 to TRBJ2-1; TRBD1 matches at 9 bases. V was pared by 6 bases and J by 8 bases, with 8 bases of the junction left unmatched. Germline V gene data show CDR1 as SQVTM and CDR2 as ANQGSEA. The CDR3 is 13 amino acids. CDR3 sequence: CSVPGQGLDEQFF. CDR3 sequence (DNA): TGCAGCGTACCGGGACAGGGTCTCGATGAGCAGTTCTTC.

The V and J genes are TRBV16 and TRBJ2-7, with D maybe TRBD2 (6 bases). Germline CDR1 and CDR2: KGHSY and FQNENV. The CDR3 sequence is 14 residues long. The V and J ends lost 2 bases and 7 bases respectively, with 15 bases between them. DNA for the CDR3: TGTGCCAGCAGCCAAGTATGGGGGGTCGGGGAGCAGTACTTC. This codes for CASSQVWGVGEQYF.

J is TRBJ2-1 and V is TRBV7-8, with 9 bases lining up with TRBD2. CDR1 SGHVS and CDR2 FQNEAQ come from the germline V gene. The length of the CDR3 is 16 residues. V trimming: 4 bases; J trimming: 1 base; junction bases outside the gene matches: 5. For the CDR3, the DNA is TGTGCCAGCAGCTCCTCTAGCGGGGCTTCCTACAATGAGCAGTTCTTC. As protein: CASSSSSGASYNEQFF. Combining the CDR3 with reference TRBV7-8 and TRBJ2-1 gives the whole variable domain GAGVSQSPRYKVAKRGQDVALRCDPISGHVSLFWYQQALGQGPEFLTYFQNEAQLDKSGLPSDRFFAERPEGSVSTLKIQRTQQEDSAVYLCASSSSSGASYNEQFFGPGTRLTVL.

The sample holds a few counts of this clonotype. This chain joins TRBV12-3 or TRBV12-4 and TRBJ1-4; TRBD1 agrees at 9 bases. There are 15 residues in the CDR3. J lost 5 bases, V lost 4 bases, and 5 bases had no gene match. The CDR3 nucleotides are TGTGCCAGCAGTTACACAGGGGGCGCCAATGAAAAACTGTTTTTT. It yields the protein CASSYTGGANEKLFF.

This clonotype turned up a few times. The V call is TRBV25-1, the J call TRBJ2-1; D remains unclear. V was trimmed by 7 bases and J by 5 bases, leaving 6 bases between them. The germline CDR1 and CDR2 sequences are MGHDK and SYGVNS. This CDR3 is 11 amino acids long. CDR3 bases: TGTGCCAGCATTAAGAACAATGAGCAGTTCTTC. It translates to CASIKNNEQFF.

The rearrangement links TRBV5-1 to TRBJ1-2; no firm D call. The V gene's germline CDR1 is SGHRS and CDR2 YFSETQ. V lost 3 bases and J lost 4, with 16 bases in between. The CDR3 length is 15 residues. CDR3 region: CASSSSSDGIYGYTF. Here the CDR3 DNA reads TGCGCCAGCAGCTCATCCAGTGACGGAATCTATGGCTACACCTTC.

The chain couples TRBV7-7 to TRBJ2-5, with no clear D. This CDR3 contains 13 residues. Germline-derived CDR1 and CDR2 are SSHAT and FNYEAQ (reference sequence). The V end lost 0 bases, the J end lost 6 bases, and 8 bases lay between the germline ends. CDR3 protein: CASSLAEFKTQYF. The DNA for the CDR3 is TGTGCCAGCAGCTTAGCTGAGTTCAAGACCCAGTACTTC. Full variable domain (remainder filled in from reference TRBV7-7 and TRBJ2-5): GAGVSQSPRYKVTKRGQDVTLRCDPISSHATLYWYQQALGQGPEFLTYFNYEAQPDKSGLPSDRFSAERPEGSISTLTIQRTEQRDSAMYRCASSLAEFKTQYFGPGTRLLVL.

This clonotype was recorded many times. Since a much larger clone is just one base distant, this may be a read error. The chain has TRBV9 and TRBJ2-5, with TRBD2 as a possible D gene (5 bases). The CDR3 has 15 residues. V lost 0 bases and J lost 11, with 20 bases in between. In germline, CDR1 is SGDLS, CDR2 YYNGEE. CDR3 DNA: TGTGCCAGCAGCGTAGGTCAGGACGGGAACAATGAGCAGTACTTC. Translated: CASSVGQDGNNEQYF.

This clonotype appeared a few times. J is TRBJ2-1 and V is TRBV11-2; the match to TRBD1 covers 10 bases. There are 16 residues in the CDR3. CDR1 is SGHAT, CDR2 FQNNGV, per germline. J was trimmed by 4 bases and V by 5 bases; bases with no gene match: 8. CDR3 nucleotides: TGTGCCAGCAGCACCGACCGGGACAGGGGTTACAATGAGCAGTTCTTC. Translated, it gives CASSTDRDRGYNEQFF.

A few counts support this clonotype. V gene TRBV21-1 combines with J gene TRBJ2-5; the table's D call of TRBD1 was not tested on the DNA. TRBV21-1 is shown as a pseudogene. This CDR3 has 18 residues. DNA of the CDR3: TGTGCCAGCAGCGGCCGGGACAGCCACCCACCCTTCCAAGAGACCCAGTACTTC. Residues: CASSGRDSHPPFQETQYF.

The chain joins TRBV7-3 to TRBJ1-1; D is uncertain. The CDR3 consists of 15 residues. Trimming cost V 3 bases and J 5 bases, with 16 bases left between them. Germline assignment: CDR1 SGHTA and CDR2 FQGTGA. CDR3 sequence (DNA): TGTGCCAGCAGCTTGGGCGCTCATGGACTTACTGAAGCTTTCTTT. Its translation is CASSLGAHGLTEAFF.

This clonotype was recorded many times. The rearrangement links TRBV20-1 to TRBJ2-7; no reliable D call. Germline V lookup: CDR1 DFQATT, CDR2 SNEGSKA (reference sequence). This CDR3 region has 13 residues. V lost 1 base and J lost 1, with 8 bases in between. In DNA, the CDR3 is TGCAGTGCTAGAGTCTTTAGTTCCTACGAGCAGTACTTC. Protein sequence: CSARVFSSYEQYF.

The chain uses TRBV5-1 and TRBJ2-7; maybe TRBD2 (6 bases). Trimming cost V 4 bases and J 7 bases, with 30 bases left between them. Germline V CDR1 and CDR2: SGHRS, YFSETQ. The CDR3 is made up of 18 amino acids. The CDR3 nucleotides are TGCGCCAGCAGCGTACGGGCGGGTCGGGGGATCTCCTACAATGAGCAGTACTTC. Amino acids: CASSVRAGRGISYNEQYF.

The chain uses TRBV7-3 and TRBJ1-6, with D possibly being TRBD1 (6 bases). This CDR3 has 14 residues. Per the germline V gene, CDR1 is SGHTA and CDR2 is FQGTGA. Trimming left V 3 bases short and J 4 bases short, with 7 bases between. CDR3 coding DNA: TGTGCCAGCAGCTTGGACAGTTATAATTCACCCCTCCACTTT. This sequence encodes CASSLDSYNSPLHF.

This clonotype showed up just a few times. The chain employs TRBV20-1 and TRBJ2-7; 7 nucleotides align to TRBD2. CDR3 size: 12 residues. Per germline, CDR1 DFQATT and CDR2 SNEGSKA (reference sequence). The trim removed 1 base at V and 4 bases at J, leaving 1 base unmatched. CDR3 protein: CSARGLAYEQYF. The CDR3 DNA follows: TGCAGTGCTAGAGGACTAGCATACGAGCAGTACTTC.

For the CDR3, the DNA is TGTGCCAGCAGTTTAGGCGCAGGGTGGTCCTACAATGAGCAGTTCTTC. This gives the protein CASSLGAGWSYNEQFF. The V and J genes are TRBV27 and TRBJ2-1; D may be TRBD1 (5 bases). Germline CDR1 MNHEY, CDR2 SMNVEV (reference sequence). V dropped 2 bases and J dropped 1 base, with 12 bases sitting between them. CDR3 length: 16 residues.

This clonotype has just a few counts. The CDR3 nucleotides are TGCAGTGCAACCCGGGGGGCGAACACCGGGGAGCTGTTTTTT. Residues: CSATRGANTGELFF. The chain couples TRBV20-1 to TRBJ2-2; 7 bases align to TRBD2. The CDR3 covers 14 residues. With 6 bases clipped from V and 0 bases from J, the junction kept 4 bases outside the gene matches. CDR1 and CDR2 (germline): DFQATT, SNEGSKA (reference sequence).

The chain couples TRBV10-3 to TRBJ2-5; TRBD1 is a possible D gene (6 bases). CDR3 length equals 15 residues. The V gene's germline CDR1 is ENHRY and CDR2 SYGVKD. V was shortened by 6 bases and J by 0 bases, with 14 bases between the two germline ends. CDR3 in DNA: TGTGCCATCAGATCTTCCGGGACAAACCAAGAGACCCAGTACTTC. Amino acid sequence: CAIRSSGTNQETQYF.

The chain has TRBV12-3 or TRBV12-4 and TRBJ2-7; D is perhaps TRBD1 (6 bases). This CDR3 is built from 14 residues. V was cut by 5 bases and J by 6 bases, with 17 bases left in between. In DNA, the CDR3 is TGTGCCAGCAGTACCGGGACACAGAAGAGCGAGCAGTACTTC. Translation: CASSTGTQKSEQYF.